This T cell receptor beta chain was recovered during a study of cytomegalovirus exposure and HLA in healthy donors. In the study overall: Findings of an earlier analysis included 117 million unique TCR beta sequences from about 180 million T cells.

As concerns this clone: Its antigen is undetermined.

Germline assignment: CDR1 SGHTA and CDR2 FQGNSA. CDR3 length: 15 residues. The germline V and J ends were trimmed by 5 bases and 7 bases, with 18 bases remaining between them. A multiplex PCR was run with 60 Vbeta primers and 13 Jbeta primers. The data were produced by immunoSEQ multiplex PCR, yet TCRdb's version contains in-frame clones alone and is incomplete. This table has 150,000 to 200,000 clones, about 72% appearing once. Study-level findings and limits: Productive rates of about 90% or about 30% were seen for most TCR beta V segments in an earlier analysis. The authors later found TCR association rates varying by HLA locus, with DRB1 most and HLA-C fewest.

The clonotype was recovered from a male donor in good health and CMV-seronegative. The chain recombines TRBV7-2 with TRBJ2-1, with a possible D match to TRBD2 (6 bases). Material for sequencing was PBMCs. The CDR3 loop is CASSPYRGGNNEQFF. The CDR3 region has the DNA TGTGCCAGCAGCCCATATCGGGGAGGTAATAATGAGCAGTTCTTC.